Sequencing of this TCR beta chain was carried out in a study of blood T cells in healthy people across ages. The CDR3 is 14 residues long. The V gene end was trimmed by 2 bases and the J gene end by 5 bases; junction bases not matched to a gene: 2. Germline values: CDR1 ENHRY, CDR2 SYGVKD. Primed by a sample-barcoded 5' primer and a J-beta primer mix, a second PCR proceeded for 7 to 11 cycles. Via MiXCR, TCRdb re-called the 5' RACE reads, giving one row per CDR3 protein. The table has about 2 million distinct CDR3 sequences, roughly 50% seen once; the top ten hold less than 2.5%. The chain has TRBV10-3 and TRBJ1-4; TRBD1 aligns across 7 bases. The sequence was obtained from a woman aged 40 to 55 in good health. The sequencing sample was made of blood. CDR3 in DNA: TGTGCCATCAGTGAGGGGACAGTGAATGAAAAACTGTTTTTT. Protein sequence: CAISEGTVNEKLFF.